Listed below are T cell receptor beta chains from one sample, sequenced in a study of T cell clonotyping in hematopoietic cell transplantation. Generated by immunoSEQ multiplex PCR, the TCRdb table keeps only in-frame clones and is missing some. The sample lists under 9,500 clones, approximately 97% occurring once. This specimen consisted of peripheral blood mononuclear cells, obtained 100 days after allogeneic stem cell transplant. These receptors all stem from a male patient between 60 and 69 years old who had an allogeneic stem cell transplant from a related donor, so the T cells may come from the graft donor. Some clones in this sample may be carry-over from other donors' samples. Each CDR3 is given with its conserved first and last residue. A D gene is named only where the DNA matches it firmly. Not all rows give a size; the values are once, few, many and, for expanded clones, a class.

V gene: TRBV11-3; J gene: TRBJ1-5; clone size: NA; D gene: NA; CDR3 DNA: TGTGCCAGCAGCTCCCGCCAGGGAGGGCCCAGAGATCAGCCCCAGCATTTT; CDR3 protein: CASSSRQGGPRDQPQHF
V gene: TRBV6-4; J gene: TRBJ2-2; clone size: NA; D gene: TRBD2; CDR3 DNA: TGTGCCAGCAGCACGGGGGGTCCCGGGGAGCTGTTTTTT; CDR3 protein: CASSTGGPGELFF
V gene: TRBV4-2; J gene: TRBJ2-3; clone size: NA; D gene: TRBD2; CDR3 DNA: TGTGCCAGCAGCCAAGAGCGGGGGGGAAGCACAGATACGCAGTATTTT; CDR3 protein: CASSQERGGSTDTQYF
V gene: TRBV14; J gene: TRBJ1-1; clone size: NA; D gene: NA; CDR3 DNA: TGTGCCAGCAGCCCCGGACGGGGGACTGAAGCTTTCTTT; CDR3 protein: CASSPGRGTEAFF
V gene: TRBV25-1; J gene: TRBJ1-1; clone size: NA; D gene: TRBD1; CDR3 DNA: TGTGCCAGCTCAATTCCGGGACAGGGAGTCACTGAAGCTTTCTTT; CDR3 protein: CASSIPGQGVTEAFF
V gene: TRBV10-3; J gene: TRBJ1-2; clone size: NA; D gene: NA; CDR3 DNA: TGTGCCATCAGTGCGGGGGGCCCGGACTCTGGCTACACCTTC; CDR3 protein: CAISAGGPDSGYTF
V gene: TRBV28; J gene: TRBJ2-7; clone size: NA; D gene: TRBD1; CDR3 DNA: TGTGCCAGCAGTAACCCGGGACAGGGGCTCTACGAGCAGTACTTC; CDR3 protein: CASSNPGQGLYEQYF
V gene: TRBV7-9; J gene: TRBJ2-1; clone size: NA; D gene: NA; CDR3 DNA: TGTGCCAGCAGCTTTACCGGCGCCGCCAATGAGCAGTTCTTC; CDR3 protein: CASSFTGAANEQFF
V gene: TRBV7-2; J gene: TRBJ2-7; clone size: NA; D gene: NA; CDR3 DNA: TGTGCCAGCAGCTTAGTAGGGCCGGTCTCCAACGAGCAGTACTTC; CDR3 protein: CASSLVGPVSNEQYF
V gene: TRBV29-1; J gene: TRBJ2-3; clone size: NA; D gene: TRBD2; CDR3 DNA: TGCAGCGTTGATGTTGCGGGGGTGTTAGATACGCAGTATTTT; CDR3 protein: CSVDVAGVLDTQYF
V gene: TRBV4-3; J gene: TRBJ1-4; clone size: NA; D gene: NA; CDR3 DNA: TGCGCCAGCAGCCCTAGGGACGGGACGGCGAATGAAAAACTGTTTTTT; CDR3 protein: CASSPRDGTANEKLFF
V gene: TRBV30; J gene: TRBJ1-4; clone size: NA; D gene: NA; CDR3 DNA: TGTGCCTGGAGTGATGGCCGCATGGAAAAACTGTTTTTT; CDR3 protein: CAWSDGRMEKLFF
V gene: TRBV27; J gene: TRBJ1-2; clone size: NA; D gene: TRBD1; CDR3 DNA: TGTGCCAGCAGTTTATCGACCGGGACAGGGGAATATGGCTACACCTTC; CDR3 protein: CASSLSTGTGEYGYTF
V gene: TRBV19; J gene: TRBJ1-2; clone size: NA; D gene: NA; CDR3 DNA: TGTGCCACCCGGGACGGTCCCTATGGCTACACCTTC; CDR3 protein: CATRDGPYGYTF
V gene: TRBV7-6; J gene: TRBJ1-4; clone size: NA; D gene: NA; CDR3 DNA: TGTGCCAGCAGCTTAGAGGGCAGGAGGGAAAAACTGTTTTTT; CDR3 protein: CASSLEGRREKLFF
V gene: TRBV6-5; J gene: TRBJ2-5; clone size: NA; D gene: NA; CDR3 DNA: TGTGCCAGCAGTTACTCGGGGGGGCTGGGAGAGACCCAGTACTTC; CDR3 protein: CASSYSGGLGETQYF
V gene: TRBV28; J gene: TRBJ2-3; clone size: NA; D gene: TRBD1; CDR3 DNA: TGTGCCAGTGACAGGGGGCCGACAGATACGCAGTATTTT; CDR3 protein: CASDRGPTDTQYF
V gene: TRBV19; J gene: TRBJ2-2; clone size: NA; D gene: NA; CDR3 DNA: TGTGCCAGTAGTACCAACCGGCCTGGGACCGGGGAGCTGTTTTTT; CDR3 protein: CASSTNRPGTGELFF
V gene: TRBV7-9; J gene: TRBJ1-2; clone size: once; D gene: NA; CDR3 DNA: TGTGCCAGCAGCGCAGCGGCGGGGGCGTATGGCTACACCTTC; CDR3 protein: CASSAAAGAYGYTF
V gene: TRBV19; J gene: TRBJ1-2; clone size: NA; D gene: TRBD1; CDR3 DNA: TGTGCCAGTAGTCAGACGACAGGGAATGGCTACACCTTC; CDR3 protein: CASSQTTGNGYTF
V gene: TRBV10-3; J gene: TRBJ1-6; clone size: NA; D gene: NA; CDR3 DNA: TGTGCCATCACGGCCGGAACCTATAATTCACCCCTCCACTTT; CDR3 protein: CAITAGTYNSPLHF
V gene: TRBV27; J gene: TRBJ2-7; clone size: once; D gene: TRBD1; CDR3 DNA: TGTGCCAGCCGGGACAGGTATACCTACGAGCAGTACTTC; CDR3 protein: CASRDRYTYEQYF
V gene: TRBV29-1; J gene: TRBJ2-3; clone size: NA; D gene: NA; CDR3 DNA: TGCAGCGTTGTTGGGGAGCGGGTAGATACGCAGTATTTT; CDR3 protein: CSVVGERVDTQYF
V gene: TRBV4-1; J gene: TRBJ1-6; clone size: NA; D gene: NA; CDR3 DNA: TGCGCCAGCAGCCAAGAAAGCTCCTATAATTCACCCCTCCACTTT; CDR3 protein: CASSQESSYNSPLHF
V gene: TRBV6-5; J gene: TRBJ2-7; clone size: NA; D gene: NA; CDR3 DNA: TGTGCCAGCACCCCCCCACATGGCGAGCAGTACTTC; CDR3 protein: CASTPPHGEQYF
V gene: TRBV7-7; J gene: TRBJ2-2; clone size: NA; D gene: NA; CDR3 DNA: TGTGCTAGCAGCAGAACCACCACCGGGGAGCTGTTTTTT; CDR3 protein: CASSRTTTGELFF
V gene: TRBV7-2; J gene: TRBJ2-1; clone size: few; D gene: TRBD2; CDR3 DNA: TGTGCCAGCAGCTTAGAAAGCGGACTAGCGGAAAATGAGCAGTTCTTC; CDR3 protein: CASSLESGLAENEQFF
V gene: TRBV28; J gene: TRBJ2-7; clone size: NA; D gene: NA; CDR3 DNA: TGTGCCAGCAGTTTAGGTCAGATGTTGGAGGGGCCCTCCTACGAGCAGTACTTC; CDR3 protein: CASSLGQMLEGPSYEQYF
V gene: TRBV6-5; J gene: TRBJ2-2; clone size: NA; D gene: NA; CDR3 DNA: TGTGCCAGCAGTAAAACAGGGCCCCGGGAGCTGTTTTTT; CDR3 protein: CASSKTGPRELFF
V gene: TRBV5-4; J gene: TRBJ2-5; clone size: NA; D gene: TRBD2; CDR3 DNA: TGTGCCAGCAGCTCCGGACTAGCGATGGAGACCCAGTACTTC; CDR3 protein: CASSSGLAMETQYF
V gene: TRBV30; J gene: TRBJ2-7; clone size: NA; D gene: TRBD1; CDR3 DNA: TGTGCCTGGGGCCGGAGGAGCGGACAGGGAGGATACGAGCAGTACTTC; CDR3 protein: CAWGRRSGQGGYEQYF
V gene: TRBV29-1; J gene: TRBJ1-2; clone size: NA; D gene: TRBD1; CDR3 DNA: TGCACCATAGGGGGACAGGACTATGGCTACACCTTC; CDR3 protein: CTIGGQDYGYTF
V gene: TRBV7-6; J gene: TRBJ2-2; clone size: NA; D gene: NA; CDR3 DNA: TGTGCCAGCAGCTTAGGTGGGCCTGGCGGGGAGCTGTTTTTT; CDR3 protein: CASSLGGPGGELFF
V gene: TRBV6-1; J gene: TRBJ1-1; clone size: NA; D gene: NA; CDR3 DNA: TGTGCCATGGACGGGGAGAACACTGAAGCTTTCTTT; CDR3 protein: CAMDGENTEAFF
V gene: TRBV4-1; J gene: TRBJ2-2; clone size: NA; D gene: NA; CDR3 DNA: TGCGCCAGCAGCCAAGAGGGGGGGCCGGTCACCGGGGAGCTGTTTTTT; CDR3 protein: CASSQEGGPVTGELFF
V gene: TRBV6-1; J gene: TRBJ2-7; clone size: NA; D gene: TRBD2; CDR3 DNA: TGTGCCAGCAGCACAAGCGGGGGCGCCTACGAGCAGTACTTC; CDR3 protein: CASSTSGGAYEQYF
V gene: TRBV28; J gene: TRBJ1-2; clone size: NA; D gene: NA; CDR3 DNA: TGTGCCAGCAGTCAGGGGATGGGGAACTATGGCTACACCTTC; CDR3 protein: CASSQGMGNYGYTF
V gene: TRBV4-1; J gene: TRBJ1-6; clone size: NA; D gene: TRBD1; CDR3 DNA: TGCGCCAGCAGCCAGGACAGGGGGAATTCACCCCTCCACTTT; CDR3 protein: CASSQDRGNSPLHF
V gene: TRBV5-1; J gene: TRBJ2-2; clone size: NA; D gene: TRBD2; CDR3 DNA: TGCGCCAGCAGCTCAAGGACTAGCGGGGCGAACACCGGGGAGCTGTTTTTT; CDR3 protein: CASSSRTSGANTGELFF
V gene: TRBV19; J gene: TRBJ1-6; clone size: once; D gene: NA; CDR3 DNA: TGTGCCAGTAGTAGGTACGGAGAAGTGGCCCTCCACTTT; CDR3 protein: CASSRYGEVALHF
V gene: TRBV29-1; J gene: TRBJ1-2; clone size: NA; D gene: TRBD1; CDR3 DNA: TGCAGCGTTGACACAGGGGGCTATGGCTACACCTTC; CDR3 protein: CSVDTGGYGYTF
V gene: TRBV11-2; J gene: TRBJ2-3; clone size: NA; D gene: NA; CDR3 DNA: TGTGCCAGCAGCTTTGGACAGTGGCTCACAGATACGCAGTATTTT; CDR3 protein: CASSFGQWLTDTQYF
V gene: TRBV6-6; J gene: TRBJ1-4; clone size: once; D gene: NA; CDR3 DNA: TGTGCCAGCAGTTCCTTAGGGGGGTCTAATGAAAAACTGTTTTTT; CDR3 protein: CASSSLGGSNEKLFF
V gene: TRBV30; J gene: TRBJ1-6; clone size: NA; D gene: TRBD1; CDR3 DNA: TGTGCCTGGGAACCGGGACAGCCGAGTAATTCACCCCTCCACTTT; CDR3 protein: CAWEPGQPSNSPLHF
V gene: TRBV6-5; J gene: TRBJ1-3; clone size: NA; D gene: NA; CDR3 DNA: TGTGCCAGCAGCTGGGACAACTCTGGAAACACCATATATTTT; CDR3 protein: CASSWDNSGNTIYF
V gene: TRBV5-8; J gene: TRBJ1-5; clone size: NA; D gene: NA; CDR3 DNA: TGTGCCAGCAGCTTCAGGGGTTTTGGACAGCCCCAGCATTTT; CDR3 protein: CASSFRGFGQPQHF
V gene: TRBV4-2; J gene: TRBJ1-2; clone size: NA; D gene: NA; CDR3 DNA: TGTGCCAGCAGCCAAGAGCCCTCGGCAGGGTATATCTATGGCTACACCTTC; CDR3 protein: CASSQEPSAGYIYGYTF
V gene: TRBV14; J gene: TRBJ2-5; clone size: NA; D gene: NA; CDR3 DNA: TGTGCCAGCAGCCAAGTTGGTGGAAACGGGGCCCAGTACTTC; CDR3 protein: CASSQVGGNGAQYF
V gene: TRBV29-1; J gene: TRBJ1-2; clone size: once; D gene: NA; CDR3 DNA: TGCAGCGGAGTACCGGCTATCTATGGCTACACCTTC; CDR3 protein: CSGVPAIYGYTF
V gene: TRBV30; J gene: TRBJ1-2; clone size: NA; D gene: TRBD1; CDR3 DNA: TGTGCCTGGAGTCAATTCGACAGGGGGGACCTCTACACCTTC; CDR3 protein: CAWSQFDRGDLYTF